These 5 T cell receptor beta chains were all obtained from the same sample, sequenced in a study of regulatory T cells in long-lasting Graves disease. For TCR beta, libraries came from iRepertoire HTBI primers and Arm-PCR of CDR3 regions. Via MiXCR, TCRdb re-called the multiplex PCR reads, giving one row per CDR3 protein. The sample records roughly 560,000 distinct CDR3 sequences, about 16% being singletons. Indicated time point: newly diagnosed GD, antithyroid drugs for less than 3 months. PBMCs were the source of the RNA used for TCR sequencing. The same sample was also used in a study of T cells in Graves' hyperthyroidism and ophthalmopathy.

This material consisted of peripheral blood mononuclear cells (PBMCs), taken at new diagnosis, from a patient treated with antithyroid drugs. The receptors come from a woman in her forties or fifties with Graves disease.

The CDR3 protein is CASTPGQSYGYTF. The CDR3 DNA sequence: TGTGCCAGCACCCCCGGACAGTCCTATGGCTACACCTTC. V gene TRBV12-3 or TRBV12-4 combines with J gene TRBJ1-2; possible D gene TRBD1, 6 bases. V was pared by 7 bases and J by 4 bases, with 13 bases between. This CDR3 contains 13 residues.

This clonotype came up many times. The gene calls are TRBV2 and TRBJ2-4; 9 nucleotides align to TRBD1. Germline CDR1 is SNHLY and CDR2 is FYNNEI. This CDR3 has 14 residues. Germline trimming cut 4 bases from V and 4 bases from J; bases unmatched to any gene: 2. The CDR3 DNA is TGTGCCAGCAGTGTGGGACAGGGTAAAAACATTCAGTACTTC. It yields the protein CASSVGQGKNIQYF.

Turning to this clonotype: The CDR3 carries no conserved terminal phenylalanine or tryptophan, so it likely arises from a read error. This rearrangement joins TRBV12-5 to TRBJ1-2, with TRBD1 as a possible D gene (6 bases). This CDR3 is 16 amino acids long. Germline V gene lookup returns CDR1 LGHNT and CDR2 FRNRAP. V gave up 7 bases and J gave up 8 bases, with 26 bases separating them. CDR3 DNA sequence: TGTGCTAGTGATCTAAAGACGGAACTCCCGACAGGAGGCTACACCCTC. Translating gives CASDLKTELPTGGYTL.

This clonotype was counted only a few times. The J gene is TRBJ2-7, the V gene TRBV6-7, with D unresolved. TRBV6-7 is filed as an ORF, its function uncertain. The CDR3 contains 12 residues. Trimming stripped 8 bases from V and 5 bases from J, with 13 bases between. The CDR3 reads CASRGIRHEQYF. The CDR3 bases are TGTGCCAGCCGAGGAATACGCCACGAGCAGTACTTC.

This clonotype was observed at least ten times. The V and J genes are TRBV11-2 and TRBJ1-2; D ambiguous. V was cut by 3 bases and J by 1 base, with 21 bases left in between. CDR1 is SGHAT, CDR2 FQNNGV, per germline. This CDR3 contains 18 residues. The CDR3 DNA is TGTGCCAGCAGCTTCGGTCCCTTGTCCCCTGTGGGTAACTATGGCTACACCTTC. Translating gives CASSFGPLSPVGNYGYTF. Full variable domain (outside the CDR3, taken from reference TRBV11-2 and TRBJ1-2): EAGVAQSPRYKIIEKRQSVAFWCNPISGHATLYWYQQILGQGPKLLIQFQNNGVVDDSQLPKDRFSAERLKGVDSTLKIQPAKLEDSAVYLCASSFGPLSPVGNYGYTFGSGTRLTVV.